One sample yielded the 3 T cell receptor beta chains listed below, sequenced in a study of cytomegalovirus exposure and HLA in healthy donors. Primers for the PCR totalled 60 Vbeta and 13 Jbeta. TCRdb's table, derived via immunoSEQ multiplex PCR, lists solely in-frame clones and lacks some. Among 120,000 or so clones listed, roughly 69% were seen once. Sequences were obtained from PBMCs. These receptors were obtained from a woman in her thirties or forties in good health and CMV-seropositive.

V usage is TRBV11-2 and J usage is TRBJ1-6; D gene uncertain. The CDR3 runs 12 residues. Trimming left V 5 bases short and J 5 bases short, with 4 bases between. Germline CDR1 reads SGHAT; CDR2 reads FQNNGV. The CDR3 loop reads CASSLHNSPLHF. The CDR3 bases are TGTGCCAGCAGCCTTCATAATTCACCCCTCCACTTT.

The sample holds one count of this clone. V usage is TRBV11-2 and J usage is TRBJ1-2; 7 positions match TRBD1. The CDR3 spans 14 residues. Unmatched junction bases numbered 8, after V lost 2 bases and J lost 8 bases. Germline V lookup: CDR1 SGHAT, CDR2 FQNNGV. CDR3 protein: CASSLTGDGYGYTF. CDR3 nucleotide sequence: TGTGCCAGCAGCTTAACAGGGGACGGATACGGCTACACCTTC.

This clone was detected only a few times. J is TRBJ1-3 and V is TRBV11-2; 7 nucleotides line up with TRBD1. Germline loops: CDR1 SGHAT, CDR2 FQNNGV. J lost 4 bases, V lost 1 base, and 1 base had no gene match. This CDR3 spans 14 amino acids. The CDR3 loop is CASSLGGGGNTIYF. The CDR3 DNA sequence: TGTGCCAGCAGCTTAGGAGGGGGCGGAAACACCATATATTTT.